This T cell receptor beta chain comes out of a study of glioma-infiltrating T cells after dendritic cell vaccination (TCRdb year 2016). About the study as a whole: A cohort of 15 glioblastoma patients from Phase I and II dendritic cell vaccination trials was included, of whom 9 were newly diagnosed and 6 had recurrent disease. The vaccine was prepared from monocyte-derived dendritic cells that were cultured for approximately seven days with IL-4 and GM-CSF and then pulsed overnight with autologous tumor lysate. Autologous tumor lysate-pulsed dendritic cell vaccination was administered to the patients between the early 2000s and the early 2010s. Survival after dendritic cell vaccination was correlated with TCR sequencing metrics, such as TIL content and the overlap between tumor and blood repertoires. Each patient got three intradermal injections of the dendritic cell vaccine, spaced at biweekly intervals, in the arm below the axilla. In glioblastoma patients vaccinated with dendritic cells, deep sequencing of TCR beta CDR3 regions served to measure tumor-infiltrating lymphocyte content and to compare repertoires between tumor and blood. Points the paper makes about the study in general: The cohort was small and heterogeneous, with few patients having full blood and tumor sets and even fewer initial-recurrent tumor pairs. No direct relationship between TCR clonality and survival was found, suggesting that a diverse polyclonal response may matter. The TCR overlap response model with three groups was called speculative and said to need prospective validation. After dendritic cell vaccination, a higher estimated pretreatment TIL content predicted longer time to progression and overall survival.

Interpreted using the paper, the time point label stands for: after dendritic cell vaccination, including at tumor progression/relapse. Patients were selected for having adequate residual fresh-frozen tumor tissue and more than two years of available survival data. Molecular status otherwise varied across the glioblastoma patients, but none of them carried an isocitrate dehydrogenase mutation. PBMC were collected before vaccination, two weeks after the third vaccination, and at tumor progression when it occurred. The Qiagen DNeasy Blood extraction Kit was used for extraction of genomic DNA. Using the immunoSEQ assay, TCRB CDR3 regions were amplified from roughly 1.9 micrograms of genomic DNA, or from all available DNA when less than that was on hand. Multiplex PCR used 60 forward primers for TCR V beta segments and 13 reverse primers for J beta segments. To estimate the number of reads per starting template, synthetic control templates were added to each sample at limiting dilution. Sequencing produced 87 bp reads on the Illumina HiSeq System. As for the authors' bioinformatics: PCR and sequencing errors were removed by a nearest neighbor algorithm that merged closely related sequences. TCR overlap was defined as the percentage of unique tumor TCR beta sequences that were also found in the peripheral blood of the same patient. Not all clones reach the TCRdb copy of this immuneACCESS table, which keeps in-frame sequences only. Checked studies attribute under half of the gap to unresolved V genes and leave the rest unexplained. The D gene and trimming were derived from the DNA, and the V and J assignments and clone size from that table. This sample comprises 99,000 or so clones, 65% to 85% of them detected only once. The top ten clonotypes cover under 6.5% of the sample.

Trimming takes 2 bases from V and 4 bases from J, and the germline ends sit 9 bases apart. Taken from the germline V gene, the CDR1 and CDR2 loops are WSHSY and SAAADI. The CDR3 runs 14 amino acids, cysteine and phenylalanine included. Only the CDR3 part of the read is kept: 42 bases, read in frame from the first base. Note on this clone: The antigen it recognizes is unknown. Per-nucleotide qualities are absent, and no much larger clonotype sits a single base away.

The source material was blood, sampled after dendritic cell vaccination. The sequence derives from a human donor with glioblastoma. The rearranged segments are TRBV10-2 and TRBJ1-5, with the D gene too uncertain to name. The CDR3 reads as follows: CASSENRRNQPQHF. The DNA is as follows: TGCGCCAGCAGTGAGAATCGCAGGAATCAGCCCCAGCATTTT.